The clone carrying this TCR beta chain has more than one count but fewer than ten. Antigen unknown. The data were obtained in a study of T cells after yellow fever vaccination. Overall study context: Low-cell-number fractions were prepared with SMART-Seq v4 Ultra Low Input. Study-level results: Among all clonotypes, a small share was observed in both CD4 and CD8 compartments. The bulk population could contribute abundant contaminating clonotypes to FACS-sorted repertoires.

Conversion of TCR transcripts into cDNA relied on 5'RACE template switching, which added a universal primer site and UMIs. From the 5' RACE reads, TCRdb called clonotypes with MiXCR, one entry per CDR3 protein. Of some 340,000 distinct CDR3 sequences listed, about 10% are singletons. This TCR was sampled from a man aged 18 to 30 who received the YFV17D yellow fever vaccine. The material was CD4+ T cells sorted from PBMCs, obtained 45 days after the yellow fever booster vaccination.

The CDR3 loop reads CASSLRGRATGANVLTF. In nucleotides, the CDR3 is TGTGCCAGCAGCTTACGGGGCAGGGCTACTGGGGCCAACGTCCTGACTTTC. The chain is built from TRBV7-2 and TRBJ2-6; the D call may be TRBD1 or TRBD2 (5 bases each). Trimming removed 2 bases from V and 2 bases from J, with 13 bases in between. Germline V gene sequence: CDR1 SGHTA, CDR2 FQGNSA. The CDR3 length is 17 residues.